This TCR beta chain was identified in a study of blood T cell repertoires in COVID-19. Trimming removed 1 base at V and 6 bases at J, with 19 bases between. The CDR3 consists of 17 residues. Per germline, CDR1 SGHNT and CDR2 YENEEA. This table comes from immunoSEQ multiplex PCR, and its TCRdb copy is limited to in-frame clones, with some not included. Altogether 60,000 to 75,000 clones are present, around 83% being singletons, with the ten largest covering about 4%. The chain joins TRBV11-3 to TRBJ2-4, with D possibly TRBD2 on 5 matching bases. The source material was peripheral blood. This receptor was taken from a man between 65 and 79 years old with active COVID-19. For the CDR3, the DNA is TGTGCCAGCAGCTTAGCCGGAACAGCGGTGCTCGGAAACATTCAGTACTTC. Encoded protein: CASSLAGTAVLGNIQYF. Drawing the rest from reference TRBV11-3 and TRBJ2-4, the complete variable domain is EAGVVQSPRYKIIEKKQPVAFWCNPISGHNTLYWYLQNLGQGPELLIRYENEEAVDDSQLPKDRFSAERLKGVDSTLKIQPAELGDSAVYLCASSLAGTAVLGNIQYFGAGTRLSVL.